This T cell receptor (beta chain) is from a study of T cells and Merkel cell carcinoma outcomes. General study results and limits: Merkel cell carcinoma outcomes were reportedly predicted by repertoire and T-cell density.

Produced via immunoSEQ multiplex PCR; TCRdb's table is partial and in-frame only. The sample holds 15,000 to 17,000 clones, roughly four fifths seen once. The CDR3 runs to 15 residues. Unmatched junction bases numbered 14, after V lost 8 bases and J lost 4 bases. The germline gives CDR1 MNHEY, CDR2 SVGAGI. This clone was counted only a few times. Its antigen is not identified. The TCR comes from a human donor with Merkel cell carcinoma. The V gene is TRBV6-5, the J gene TRBJ2-7, with 7 bases that match TRBD2. Sequencing was performed on tumor tissue from Merkel cell carcinoma. The CDR3 DNA follows: TGTGCCAGCGGGTTAGGGCTAGCGGTGGAATACGAGCAGTACTTC. It translates to CASGLGLAVEYEQYF.